This T cell receptor (beta chain) was sequenced during a study of blood T cell repertoires in COVID-19. The V gene end was trimmed by 2 bases and the J gene end by 7 bases; junction bases not matched to a gene: 6. Germline V CDR1 and CDR2: SGDLS, YYNGEE. The CDR3 is 15 residues long. Sequenced by immunoSEQ multiplex PCR; TCRdb stores in-frame clones only, minus some. The sample records about 300,000 clones, approximately 88% being singletons. Seattle patients were enrolled during active infection and followed longitudinally. The J gene is TRBJ1-6, the V gene TRBV9, with TRBD1 matching over 7 bases. The receptor comes from a woman under 40 with COVID-19, enrolled during active disease. Input material: peripheral blood. The CDR3 loop is CASSVMGQINSPLHF. For the CDR3, the DNA is TGTGCCAGCAGCGTTATGGGACAGATCAATTCACCCCTCCACTTT. The variable domain in full, completed from reference TRBV9 and TRBJ1-6, reads DSGVTQTPKHLITATGQRVTLRCSPRSGDLSVYWYQQSLDQGLQFLIQYYNGEERAKGNILERFSAQQFPDLHSELNLSSLELGDSALYFCASSVMGQINSPLHFGNGTRLTVT.